The 30 T cell receptor beta chains below all came from one sample that was sequenced in a study of blood T cell repertoires in COVID-19. Clones were read by immunoSEQ multiplex PCR, and TCRdb kept only the in-frame ones, dropping some. The data contain 55,000 to 65,000 clones, roughly 91% of them singletons. The specimen was peripheral blood. All receptors derive from a human donor in a cohort sampled during active COVID-19.

This clone was picked up a small number of times. This chain joins TRBV28 and TRBJ2-7; 10 bases match TRBD2. Looked up from germline, CDR1 is MDHEN and CDR2 is SYDVKM. There are 15 residues in the CDR3. Trimming removed 5 bases from V and 6 bases from J; junction bases left unmatched: 10. This chain's CDR3 is CASSAYSGRAVEQYF. DNA of the CDR3: TGTGCCAGCAGTGCCTACAGCGGGAGGGCCGTCGAGCAGTACTTC. Combining the CDR3 with reference TRBV28 and TRBJ2-7 gives the whole variable domain DVKVTQSSRYLVKRTGEKVFLECVQDMDHENMFWYRQDPGLGLRLIYFSYDVKMKEKGDIPEGYSVSREKKERFSLILESASTNQTSMYLCASSAYSGRAVEQYFGPGTRLTVT.

The CDR3 DNA is TGTGCCAGTAGTATCGGACAGGGTGGTCATGGCTACACCTTC. It specifies CASSIGQGGHGYTF. The V and J genes are TRBV19 and TRBJ1-2, with TRBD1 matching 8 bases. The CDR3 has 14 amino acids. CDR1 is LNHDA, CDR2 SQIVND, per germline (reference sequence). V lost 3 bases, J lost 6 bases, and 6 bases stayed unmatched.

The chain employs TRBV4-1 and TRBJ1-2; possibly TRBD1 for D (6 bases). Trimming took 4 bases from V and 4 from J, leaving 16 bases between them. There are 15 residues in the CDR3. Germline V lookup: CDR1 MGHRA, CDR2 YSYEKL. CDR3 amino acids: CASSPSATGSYGYTF. CDR3 sequence (DNA): TGCGCCAGCAGCCCATCCGCCACAGGGAGCTATGGCTACACCTTC.

This chain connects TRBV9 to TRBJ2-2; 14 positions match TRBD2. The germline gives CDR1 SGDLS, CDR2 YYNGEE. There are 21 residues in the CDR3. Trimming removed 1 base from V and 3 bases from J; junction bases left unmatched: 14. CDR3 DNA sequence: TGTGCCAGCAGCGTAAAGAGGAGGGGGACTAGCGGGAGTTTGGACACCGGGGAGCTGTTTTTT. Translating it yields CASSVKRRGTSGSLDTGELFF. The full variable domain, its missing parts supplied by reference TRBV9 and TRBJ2-2, is DSGVTQTPKHLITATGQRVTLRCSPRSGDLSVYWYQQSLDQGLQFLIQYYNGEERAKGNILERFSAQQFPDLHSELNLSSLELGDSALYFCASSVKRRGTSGSLDTGELFFGEGSRLTVL.

The chain is built from TRBV12-5 and TRBJ2-3, with D perhaps matching TRBD1 (6 bases). The CDR3 is made up of 14 amino acids. Germline V gene data show CDR1 as LGHNT and CDR2 as FRNRAP. V was pared by 4 bases and J by 3 bases, with 11 bases between. The DNA for the CDR3 is TGTGCTAGTGGTTCCGGACAGAAAACAGATACGCAGTATTTT. Protein product: CASGSGQKTDTQYF.

V is TRBV6-5 and J is TRBJ1-2; D is unresolved. Deletions cut 5 bases from V and 3 bases from J, with 4 bases between. Germline values: CDR1 MNHEY, CDR2 SVGAGI. The CDR3 extends over 11 amino acids. In DNA, the CDR3 is TGTGCCAGCAGTCCCTACTATGGCTACACCTTC. Its translation: CASSPYYGYTF.

The chain couples TRBV30 to TRBJ2-5; TRBD2 aligns across 8 bases. Germline V lookup: CDR1 GTSNPN, CDR2 SVGIG (reference sequence). This CDR3 has 17 amino acids. Losses at the gene ends were 0 bases for V and 1 base for J; bases not matched to a gene: 10. CDR3 bases: TGTGCCTGGAGTGTTAGGTTTAGCGGGGAATTCCAAGAGACCCAGTACTTC. Protein product: CAWSVRFSGEFQETQYF. Full variable domain (remainder filled in from reference TRBV30 and TRBJ2-5): SQTIHQWPATLVQPVGSPLSLECTVEGTSNPNLYWYRQAAGRGLQLLFYSVGIGQISSEVPQNLSASRPQDRQFILSSKKLLLSDSGFYLCAWSVRFSGEFQETQYFGPGTRLLVL.

The chain joins TRBV11-3 to TRBJ1-2; D possibly corresponds to TRBD1 (5 bases). Germline CDR1 and CDR2: SGHNT and YENEEA. The CDR3 totals 15 residues. Trimming shortened V by 4 bases and J by 1 base, and 13 bases separated the two germline ends. CDR3 residues: CASSYMTAYNYGYTF. The CDR3, as DNA: TGTGCCAGCAGCTACATGACAGCCTATAACTATGGCTACACCTTC.

The chain combines TRBV15 with TRBJ2-5, with D tentatively TRBD2 (6 bases). Germline assignment: CDR1 LNHNV and CDR2 YYDKDF (reference sequence). The V gene lost 0 bases and the J gene lost 4 bases, with 12 bases spanning the gap. The CDR3 consists of 15 residues. The DNA of the CDR3 is TGTGCCACCAGCAGAGATGGGGAGGCTAGAGAGACCCAGTACTTC. It yields the protein CATSRDGEARETQYF.

The chain links TRBV11-1 to TRBJ2-5; 10 bases align to TRBD2. Germline V lookup: CDR1 SGHAT, CDR2 FQDESV (reference sequence). Trimming took 5 bases from V and 5 from J; bases not matched to a gene: 5. The CDR3 has 14 amino acids. CDR3 sequence (DNA): TGTGCCAGCAGCAGAGCGGGGGGGCTGGAGACCCAGTACTTC. This codes for CASSRAGGLETQYF.

This chain joins TRBV10-1 and TRBJ2-3, with no clear D. This CDR3 contains 19 residues. V was clipped by 3 bases and J by 4 bases, with 26 bases between them. CDR1 and CDR2 (germline): WNHNN, SYGVQD (reference sequence). This chain's CDR3 is CASSDLYSAAGSVADTQYF. The CDR3 region has the DNA TGCGCCAGCAGTGACCTTTATTCCGCAGCAGGTTCGGTCGCAGATACGCAGTATTTT.

This chain connects TRBV5-1 to TRBJ2-7; D is undetermined. V was trimmed by 0 bases and J by 4 bases, leaving 8 bases between them. Germline V gene sequence: CDR1 SGHRS, CDR2 YFSETQ. This CDR3 spans 13 amino acids. CDR3 sequence (DNA): TGCGCCAGCAGCTTGGTCGGGTTTTACGAGCAGTACTTC. Its translation: CASSLVGFYEQYF.

This chain links TRBV6-2 or TRBV6-3 with TRBJ1-1; the match to TRBD1 covers 7 bases. Per the germline V gene, CDR1 is MNHEY and CDR2 is SVGEGT. V shed 5 bases and J 7 bases; nucleotides not matched to a gene: 4. There are 12 residues in the CDR3. For the CDR3, the DNA is TGTGCCAGCAGTCAGGGGGTGGGTGAAGCTTTCTTT. Translating it yields CASSQGVGEAFF.

The chain couples TRBV11-3 to TRBJ2-3; perhaps TRBD1 as D (5 bases). The CDR3 is 13 amino acids. V was shortened by 5 bases and J by 0 bases, with 6 bases between the two germline ends. Germline values: CDR1 SGHNT, CDR2 YENEEA. In nucleotides, the CDR3 is TGTGCCAGCAGCCGGACAAGCACAGATACGCAGTATTTT. This gives the protein CASSRTSTDTQYF.

The gene calls are TRBV7-9 and TRBJ2-7; the match to TRBD2 covers 10 bases. Trimming cost V 6 bases and J 3 bases; bases outside gene matches: 5. The CDR3 is 14 residues long. The germline V gene encodes CDR1 SEHNR and CDR2 FQNEAQ (reference sequence). The CDR3: CASSPASGSYEQYF. The CDR3 DNA sequence: TGTGCCAGCAGTCCCGCTAGCGGGAGCTACGAGCAGTACTTC.

The chain couples TRBV18 to TRBJ2-3; 11 positions agree with TRBD2. CDR1 KGHSH and CDR2 LQKENI come from the germline V gene. Trimming removed 5 bases from V and 4 bases from J; junction bases left unmatched: 5. CDR3 length: 15 amino acids. DNA of the CDR3: TGTGCCAGCTCAACGACTAGCGGGACCCCAGATACGCAGTATTTT. This encodes CASSTTSGTPDTQYF.

This rearrangement joins TRBV5-4 to TRBJ1-2, with TRBD1 identical over 7 bases. Per germline, CDR1 SGHNT and CDR2 YYREEE (reference sequence). V trimming: 0 bases; J trimming: 5 bases; junction bases outside the gene matches: 7. The CDR3 length is 15 residues. In DNA form, the CDR3 reads TGTGCCAGCAGCTTGGACAGGGGTCTGGGGTATGGCTACACCTTC. Its translation is CASSLDRGLGYGYTF.

CDR3: CASSLDRVWSNQPQHF. For the CDR3, the DNA is TGTGCCAGCAGTTTGGACAGGGTGTGGAGCAATCAGCCCCAGCATTTT. This chain links TRBV28 with TRBJ1-5; TRBD1 matches at 8 bases. Germline CDR1 MDHEN, CDR2 SYDVKM. V dropped 3 bases and J dropped 1; count of bases not matched to a gene: 5. The CDR3 extends over 16 amino acids.

On this clone itself: The same CDR3 also results from other DNA sequences found in this sample. The chain is built from TRBV2 and TRBJ1-1; tentative D call: TRBD1 (5 bases). The CDR3 spans 13 residues. Germline lookup yields CDR1 SNHLY and CDR2 FYNNEI. Trimming left V 6 bases short and J 2 bases short, with 10 bases between. The CDR3 nucleotides are TGTGCCAGCAGCACAGGAGCTAACACTGAAGCTTTCTTT. Encoded protein: CASSTGANTEAFF.

The rearrangement joins TRBV5-1 to TRBJ2-1; D is ambiguous. The germline V and J ends were trimmed by 0 bases and 5 bases, with 6 bases remaining between them. Germline CDR1 SGHRS, CDR2 YFSETQ. This CDR3 is 13 amino acids long. The CDR3 spells CASSLGLDNEQFF. The CDR3 DNA is TGCGCCAGCAGCTTGGGACTTGACAATGAGCAGTTCTTC. Looking up the rest from reference TRBV5-1 and TRBJ2-1 gives the full variable domain: KAGVTQTPRYLIKTRGQQVTLSCSPISGHRSVSWYQQTPGQGLQFLFEYFSETQRNKGNFPGRFSGRQFSNSRSEMNVSTLELGDSALYLCASSLGLDNEQFFGPGTRLTVL.

The gene calls are TRBV18 and TRBJ2-6, with D possibly TRBD2 on 6 matching bases. This CDR3 has 17 amino acids. CDR1 and CDR2 from the germline V gene are KGHSH and LQKENI. Trimming took off 1 base at V and 2 bases at J, with 12 bases between the two ends. CDR3 bases: TGTGCCAGCTCACCACAGGGCGGGGCTCCTGGGGCCAACGTCCTGACTTTC. It translates to CASSPQGGAPGANVLTF.

This chain connects TRBV24-1 to TRBJ1-2, with TRBD1 matching over 8 bases. This CDR3 contains 14 residues. V was pared by 4 bases and J by 6 bases, with 6 bases of the junction left unmatched. The germline V gene has CDR1 KGHDR and CDR2 SFDVKD. The chain's CDR3 is CATSERTGRDGYTF. The CDR3 coding sequence is TGTGCCACCAGTGAGAGGACAGGGAGAGATGGCTACACCTTC.

The chain combines TRBV7-2 with TRBJ2-7, with TRBD1 as a possible D gene (6 bases). The CDR3 covers 13 residues. Germline V gene lookup returns CDR1 SGHTA and CDR2 FQGNSA. V shed 3 bases and J shed 2 bases, with 8 bases lying between them. CDR3 loop: CASSLGATYEQYF. For the CDR3, the DNA is TGTGCCAGCAGCTTGGGGGCCACCTACGAGCAGTACTTC.

The chain joins TRBV12-5 to TRBJ2-3, with D perhaps TRBD2 (7 bases). The CDR3 contains 17 residues. Trimming shortened V by 2 bases and J by 2 bases, and 17 bases separated the two germline ends. From germline, CDR1 is LGHNT and CDR2 FRNRAP. The CDR3 region is CASGLFLRGGATDTQYF. Written as DNA, the CDR3 is TGTGCTAGTGGTTTGTTCCTGAGGGGGGGGGCCACAGATACGCAGTATTTT.

The chain employs TRBV5-1 and TRBJ2-1; 12 bases align to TRBD2. The germline gives CDR1 SGHRS, CDR2 YFSETQ. CDR3 length: 16 amino acids. Germline trimming cut 4 bases from V and 2 bases from J; bases unmatched to any gene: 4. CDR3: CASSITSGGPYNEQFF. In DNA form, the CDR3 reads TGCGCCAGCAGCATAACTAGCGGGGGGCCCTACAATGAGCAGTTCTTC.

On this clone: Other DNA variants within this sample encode the same CDR3. The chain carries TRBV7-9 and TRBJ2-5, with D unresolved. The CDR3 totals 11 residues. CDR1 is SEHNR, CDR2 FQNEAQ, per germline (reference sequence). The V end lost 6 bases, the J end lost 5 bases, and 7 bases lay between the germline ends. DNA for the CDR3: TGTGCCAGCAGTTTCGTTGAGACCCAGTACTTC. It encodes CASSFVETQYF.

This clone occurred once. The chain is built from TRBV28 and TRBJ2-2; D might be TRBD1 (6 bases). The germline V gene has CDR1 MDHEN and CDR2 SYDVKM. The CDR3 is made up of 17 amino acids. V lost 5 bases and J lost 4, with 20 bases in between. The CDR3 here is CASSRPADSISTGELFF. In DNA, the CDR3 is TGTGCCAGCAGTCGACCCGCGGACAGTATAAGCACCGGGGAGCTGTTTTTT.

The gene calls are TRBV10-3 and TRBJ2-1, with 8 bases identical to TRBD2. V was pared by 0 bases and J by 4 bases, with 2 bases of the junction left unmatched. This CDR3 contains 15 residues. Germline V gene sequence: CDR1 ENHRY, CDR2 SYGVKD. As DNA, the CDR3 is TGTGCCATCAGTGAGTCTGGCGGGGGGTACAATGAGCAGTTCTTC. Its translation: CAISESGGGYNEQFF.

The chain links TRBV7-2 to TRBJ2-1; TRBD1 is a possible D gene (5 bases). Per germline, CDR1 SGHTA and CDR2 FQGNSA. The CDR3 is 14 amino acids. Trimming stripped 7 bases from V and 7 bases from J, with 17 bases between. The CDR3 loop reads CASNNLRAGNEQFF. CDR3 DNA: TGTGCCAGCAACAACCTCCGGGCAGGGAATGAGCAGTTCTTC.

The rearrangement joins TRBV7-6 to TRBJ1-3, with TRBD1 as a possible D gene (6 bases). The V end lost 5 bases, the J end lost 7 bases, and 30 bases lay between the germline ends. The CDR3 contains 19 residues. Germline CDR1 is SGHVS and CDR2 is FNYEAQ. CDR3 DNA sequence: TGTGCCAGCAGCGCCAACGTTCACGGGGGGGCCCGCCGAGGGAACACCATATATTTT. Translation gives CASSANVHGGARRGNTIYF. Based on the CDR3 plus reference TRBV7-6 and TRBJ1-3, the full variable domain is GAGVSQSPRYKVTKRGQDVALRCDPISGHVSLYWYRQALGQGPEFLTYFNYEAQQDKSGLPNDRFSAERPEGSISTLTIQRTEQRDSAMYRCASSANVHGGARRGNTIYFGEGSWLTVV.